The text below deals with one T cell receptor (beta chain). A much larger clone lies one base from this, so it may be a read error. This entry comes from a study of T cells after yellow fever vaccination. This CDR3 spans 14 amino acids. The germline V gene has CDR1 MGHRA and CDR2 YSYEKL. TCRdb re-called the 5' RACE reads with MiXCR, one entry per CDR3 protein. The sample lists about 150,000 distinct CDR3 sequences, roughly 6.2% occurring once. The rearrangement uses TRBV4-1 and TRBJ2-2; D possibly corresponds to TRBD1 (6 bases). This receptor was obtained from a man younger than 35 who received the YFV17D yellow fever vaccine. The input for sequencing was CD4+ T cells sorted from PBMCs, taken on the day of the first yellow fever vaccination. This CDR3 is CGSSQDGGPGELFF. The CDR3 coding sequence is TGCGGCAGCAGCCAAGATGGGGGCCCCGGGGAGCTGTTTTTT.